The sequence of this T cell receptor (beta chain) was determined in a study of PD-1 blockade in mismatch repair-deficient tumors. This clone has a handful of counts. Profiled with immunoSEQ multiplex PCR; TCRdb holds only in-frame clones, not every one. The sample lists 56,000 or so clones, over 75% seen once, with roughly 8.7% in the top ten. Sequenced here: peripheral blood, sampled approximately 18 weeks after starting pembrolizumab. The receptor was isolated from an adult with mismatch repair-deficient cancer.

Written as DNA, the CDR3 is TGTGCCCTTGGGCGACTGGAATACAACACCGGGGAGCTGTTTTTT. It translates to CALGRLEYNTGELFF. This rearrangement joins TRBV5-4 to TRBJ2-2; D not resolved. This CDR3 has 15 residues. The V gene's germline CDR1 is SGHNT and CDR2 YYREEE (reference sequence). The V gene lost 10 bases and the J gene lost 2 bases, with 18 bases spanning the gap. Drawing the rest from reference TRBV5-4 and TRBJ2-2, the complete variable domain is ETGVTQSPTHLIKTRGQQVTLRCSSQSGHNTVSWYQQALGQGPQFIFQYYREEENGRGNFPPRFSGLQFPNYSSELNVNALELDDSALYLCALGRLEYNTGELFFGEGSRLTVL.